The 8 T cell receptor beta chains presented below share a single source sample, sequenced in a study of shared clonotypes between healthy human individuals. Assay used: immunoSEQ multiplex PCR; TCRdb lists only in-frame clones, some missing. The sample has some 380,000 clones, 90% to 98% seen once. The sequenced material came from memory CD8+ T cells sorted from blood. Subset here: CD45RO+ cells pooled with CCR7-negative TemRA cells. The receptor set was obtained from a man aged 25-45 years in good health.

The chain has TRBV5-1 and TRBJ1-5; 7 bases are shared with TRBD1. This CDR3 region has 15 residues. V was clipped by 5 bases and J by 4 bases; unmatched bases: 9. Germline V gives CDR1 SGHRS, CDR2 YFSETQ. The CDR3 sequence: CASSPRQGENQPQHF. CDR3 in DNA: TGCGCCAGCAGTCCCCGTCAGGGGGAGAATCAGCCCCAGCATTTT.

The rearrangement joins TRBV11-3 to TRBJ2-1, with 9 bases identical to TRBD1. Looked up from germline, CDR1 is SGHNT and CDR2 is YENEEA. The CDR3 is 18 residues long. The V gene end was trimmed by 0 bases and the J gene end by 4 bases; junction bases not matched to a gene: 10. CDR3 bases: TGTGCCAGCAGCTTAGATCTTGGGGGACAGGGTCTATACAATGAGCAGTTCTTC. It yields the protein CASSLDLGGQGLYNEQFF.

The rearrangement links TRBV12-5 to TRBJ2-1; TRBD2 matches 9 bases. CDR1 LGHNT and CDR2 FRNRAP come from the germline V gene. The CDR3 loop spans 16 amino acids. With 7 bases clipped from V and 2 bases from J, the junction kept 9 bases outside the gene matches. The CDR3 protein is CASAPTGTSPYNEQFF. The CDR3 bases are TGTGCTAGTGCTCCCACCGGGACTAGCCCCTACAATGAGCAGTTCTTC.

The chain employs TRBV11-2 and TRBJ2-5, with TRBD2 matching over 10 bases. This CDR3 spans 16 amino acids. Germline V gene data show CDR1 as SGHAT and CDR2 as FQNNGV. Trimming cost V 5 bases and J 5 bases; bases outside gene matches: 11. For the CDR3, the DNA is TGTGCCAGCAGCCCCGGGGTAGCGGGAGGTAGGGAGACCCAGTACTTC. Amino acids: CASSPGVAGGRETQYF.

V gene TRBV5-1 combines with J gene TRBJ2-5; 7 nucleotides line up with TRBD2. The length of the CDR3 is 13 residues. The germline CDR1 and CDR2 sequences are SGHRS and YFSETQ. Trimming at V came to 1 base and at J to 3 bases, leaving 0 bases not matched to a gene. The CDR3 region has the DNA TGCGCCAGCAGCTTGAGCGGGAAAGAGACCCAGTACTTC. Amino acid sequence: CASSLSGKETQYF.

V and J are TRBV6-6 and TRBJ2-7; 8 bases match TRBD1. Germline trimming cut 5 bases from V and 6 bases from J; bases unmatched to any gene: 12. Germline V gene sequence: CDR1 MNHNY, CDR2 SVGAGI (reference sequence). The CDR3 loop spans 15 amino acids. The CDR3 region has the DNA TGTGCCAGCAGTGTACTCAGGGGGCGCCCGGGCGAGCAGTACTTC. This gives the protein CASSVLRGRPGEQYF.

This chain uses TRBV27 with TRBJ2-5; D remains ambiguous. Germline V gene sequence: CDR1 MNHEY, CDR2 SMNVEV (reference sequence). The CDR3 has 15 residues. The V end was cut by 5 bases, the J end by 1 base, with 14 bases between. In nucleotides, the CDR3 is TGTGCCAGCAGTGCCTCCATAGTTACCCAAGAGACCCAGTACTTC. Residues: CASSASIVTQETQYF.

J is TRBJ2-7 and V is TRBV7-8; D remains ambiguous. Germline values: CDR1 SGHVS, CDR2 FQNEAQ. Trimming took 0 bases from V and 3 from J, leaving 3 bases between them. The CDR3 extends over 12 amino acids. The CDR3 spells CASSLAVYEQYF. CDR3 DNA: TGTGCCAGCAGCTTAGCGGTCTACGAGCAGTACTTC.